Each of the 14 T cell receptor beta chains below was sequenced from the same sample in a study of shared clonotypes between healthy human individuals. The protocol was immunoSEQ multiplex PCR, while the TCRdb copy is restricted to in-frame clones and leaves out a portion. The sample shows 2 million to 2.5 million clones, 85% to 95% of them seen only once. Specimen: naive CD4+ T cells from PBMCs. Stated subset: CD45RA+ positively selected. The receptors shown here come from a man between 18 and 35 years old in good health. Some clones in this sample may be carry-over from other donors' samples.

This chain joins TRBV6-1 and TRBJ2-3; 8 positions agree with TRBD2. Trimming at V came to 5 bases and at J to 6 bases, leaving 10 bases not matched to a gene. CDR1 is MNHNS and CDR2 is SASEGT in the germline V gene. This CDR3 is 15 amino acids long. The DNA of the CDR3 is TGTGCCAGCAGTCTGCAGCGGGAGACGGGTGATACGCAGTATTTT. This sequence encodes CASSLQRETGDTQYF.

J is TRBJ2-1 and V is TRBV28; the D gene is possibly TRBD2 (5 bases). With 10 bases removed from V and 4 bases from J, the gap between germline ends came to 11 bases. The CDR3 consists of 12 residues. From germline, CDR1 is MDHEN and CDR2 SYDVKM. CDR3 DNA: TGTGCCACCGTCGGGGTTTACAATGAGCAGTTCTTC. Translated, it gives CATVGVYNEQFF.

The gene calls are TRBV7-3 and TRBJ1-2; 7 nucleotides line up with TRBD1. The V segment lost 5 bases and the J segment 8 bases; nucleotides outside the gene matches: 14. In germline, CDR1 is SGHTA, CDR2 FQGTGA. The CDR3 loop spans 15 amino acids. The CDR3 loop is CASSLQGPLAAGYTF. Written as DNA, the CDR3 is TGTGCCAGCAGCCTACAGGGGCCCTTGGCGGCGGGCTACACCTTC.

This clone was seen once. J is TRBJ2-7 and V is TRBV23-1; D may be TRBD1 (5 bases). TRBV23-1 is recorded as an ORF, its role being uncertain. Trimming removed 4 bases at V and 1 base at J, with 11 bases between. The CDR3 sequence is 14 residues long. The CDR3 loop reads CASSPRQFSYEQYF. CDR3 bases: TGCGCCAGCAGTCCCAGACAGTTTTCCTACGAGCAGTACTTC.

The CDR3 coding sequence is TGTGCCAGCAGTTTTAGGAGAGGAACAGACTACGAGCAGTACTTC. Translation gives CASSFRRGTDYEQYF. V is TRBV27 and J is TRBJ2-7, with D unclear. Between the trimmed V and J ends, which lost 3 bases and 3 bases, there was a span of 15 bases. The germline CDR1 and CDR2 sequences are MNHEY and SMNVEV (reference sequence). CDR3 length: 15 amino acids.

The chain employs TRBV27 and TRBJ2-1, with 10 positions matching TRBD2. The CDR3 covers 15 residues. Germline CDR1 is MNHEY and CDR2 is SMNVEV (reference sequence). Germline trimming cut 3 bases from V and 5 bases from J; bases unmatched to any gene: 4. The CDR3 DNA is TGTGCCAGCAGTTTGTTTGGGACTAGCGACAATGAGCAGTTCTTC. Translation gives CASSLFGTSDNEQFF.

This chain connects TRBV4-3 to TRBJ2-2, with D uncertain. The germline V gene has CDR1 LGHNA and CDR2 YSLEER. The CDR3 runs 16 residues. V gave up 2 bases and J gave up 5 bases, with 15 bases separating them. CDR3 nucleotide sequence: TGCGCCAGCAGCCAAAACAGTGCCCCAGGTACCGGGGAGCTGTTTTTT. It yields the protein CASSQNSAPGTGELFF.

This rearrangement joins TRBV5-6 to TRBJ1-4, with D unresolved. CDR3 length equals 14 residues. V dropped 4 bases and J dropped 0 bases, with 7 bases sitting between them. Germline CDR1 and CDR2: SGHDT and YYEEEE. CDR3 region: CASSLKATNEKLFF. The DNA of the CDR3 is TGTGCCAGCAGCCTCAAGGCAACTAATGAAAAACTGTTTTTT. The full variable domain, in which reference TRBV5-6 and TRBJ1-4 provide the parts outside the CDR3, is DAGVTQSPTHLIKTRGQQVTLRCSPKSGHDTVSWYQQALGQGPQFIFQYYEEEERQRGNFPDRFSGHQFPNYSSELNVNALLLGDSALYLCASSLKATNEKLFFGSGTQLSVL.

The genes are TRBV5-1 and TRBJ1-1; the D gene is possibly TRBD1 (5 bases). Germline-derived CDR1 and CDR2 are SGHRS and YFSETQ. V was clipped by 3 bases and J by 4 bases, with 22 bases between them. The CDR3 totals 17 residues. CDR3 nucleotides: TGCGCCAGCAGCTCCGGCGCAGGGTCAGTCGTCGGCACTGAAGCTTTCTTT. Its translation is CASSSGAGSVVGTEAFF.

This CDR3 reads CASSLGTSGSRHEQYF. In DNA, the CDR3 is TGCGCCAGCAGCTTGGGGACTAGCGGGAGTCGCCACGAGCAGTACTTC. The V gene is TRBV5-1, the J gene TRBJ2-7; 13 bases align to TRBD2. In germline, CDR1 is SGHRS, CDR2 YFSETQ. V shed 0 bases and J 5 bases; nucleotides not matched to a gene: 5. The CDR3 loop spans 16 amino acids.

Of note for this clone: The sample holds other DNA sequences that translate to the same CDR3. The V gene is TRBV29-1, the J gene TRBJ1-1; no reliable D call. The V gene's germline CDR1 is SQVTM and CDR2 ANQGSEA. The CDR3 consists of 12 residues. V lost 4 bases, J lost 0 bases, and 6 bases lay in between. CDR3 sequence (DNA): TGCAGCGTTGGACACCTGAACACTGAAGCTTTCTTT. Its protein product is CSVGHLNTEAFF.

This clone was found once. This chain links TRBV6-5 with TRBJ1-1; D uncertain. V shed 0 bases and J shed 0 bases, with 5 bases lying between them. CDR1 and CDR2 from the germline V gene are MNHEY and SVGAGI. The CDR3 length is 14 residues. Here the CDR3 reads CASSYSNVNTEAFF. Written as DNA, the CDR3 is TGTGCCAGCAGTTACTCGAATGTGAACACTGAAGCTTTCTTT.

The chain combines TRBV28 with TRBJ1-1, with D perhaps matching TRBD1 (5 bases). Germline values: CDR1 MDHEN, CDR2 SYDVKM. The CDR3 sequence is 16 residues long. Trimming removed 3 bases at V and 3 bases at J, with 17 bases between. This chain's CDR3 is CASSLPTSPGDTEAFF. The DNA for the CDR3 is TGTGCCAGCAGTTTGCCGACTTCCCCGGGGGACACTGAAGCTTTCTTT.

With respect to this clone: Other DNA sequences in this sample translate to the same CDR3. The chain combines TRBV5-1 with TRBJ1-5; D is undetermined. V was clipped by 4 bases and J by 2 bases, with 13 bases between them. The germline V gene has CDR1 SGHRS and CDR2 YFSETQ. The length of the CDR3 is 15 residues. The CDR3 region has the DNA TGCGCCAGCAGCAGTGACCCCGGGGGCAATCAGCCCCAGCATTTT. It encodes CASSSDPGGNQPQHF.